A selection of T cell receptor beta chains follows, all from one sample in a study of post-analysis software for immune sequencing data. MiXCR was run by TCRdb on the PCR reads, yielding one entry per CDR3 protein. Here the sample spans about 430,000 distinct CDR3 sequences, 39% being singletons. Sequencing used blood. These receptors were collected from a girl aged 2 to 10 with multiple sclerosis. The CDR3 runs from the conserved cysteine through the conserved F or W. D genes are given only for firm matches. Clone size, where shown, is once, few, many, or a class for clones that have expanded.

d_gene: .
v_gene: TRBV7-2
abundance: .
j_gene: TRBJ2-5
CDR3aa: CASSLAPPETQYF
CDR3nt: TGTGCCAGCAGCTTAGCACCCCCAGAGACCCAGTACTTC

d_gene: .
v_gene: TRBV29-1
abundance: .
j_gene: TRBJ1-1
CDR3aa: CSVGFTEAFF
CDR3nt: TGCAGCGTTGGTTTCACTGAAGCTTTCTTT

d_gene: TRBD1
v_gene: TRBV20-1
abundance: few
j_gene: TRBJ2-3
CDR3aa: CSAETGSTDTQYF
CDR3nt: TGCAGTGCGGAGACAGGGAGCACAGATACGCAGTATTTT

d_gene: .
v_gene: TRBV7-9
abundance: few
j_gene: TRBJ2-7
CDR3aa: CASSSAGLHEQYF
CDR3nt: TGTGCCAGCAGCTCCGCGGGGCTCCACGAGCAGTACTTC

d_gene: .
v_gene: TRBV3-1
abundance: .
j_gene: TRBJ1-2
CDR3aa: CASSTLSIGTPYGYTF
CDR3nt: TGTGCCAGCAGCACGTTATCTATCGGGACACCCTATGGCTACACCTTC

d_gene: .
v_gene: TRBV29-1
abundance: few
j_gene: TRBJ2-7
CDR3aa: CSVETSAYSYEQYF
CDR3nt: TGCAGCGTAGAAACTAGTGCTTACTCCTACGAGCAGTACTTC

d_gene: .
v_gene: TRBV5-1
abundance: few
j_gene: TRBJ2-7
CDR3aa: CASRNGGRNSHEQYF
CDR3nt: TGCGCCAGCAGAAACGGGGGACGGAACTCCCACGAGCAGTACTTC

d_gene: .
v_gene: TRBV2
abundance: .
j_gene: TRBJ2-5
CDR3aa: CASRGDQETQYF
CDR3nt: TGTGCCAGCAGGGGGGACCAAGAGACCCAGTACTTC

d_gene: TRBD2
v_gene: TRBV29-1
abundance: .
j_gene: TRBJ2-1
CDR3aa: CSVEGSSGGWDEQFF
CDR3nt: TGCAGCGTTGAAGGAAGTAGCGGGGGCTGGGATGAGCAGTTCTTC

d_gene: .
v_gene: TRBV12-3/TRBV12-4
abundance: .
j_gene: TRBJ1-2
CDR3aa: CASSNINHYGYTF
CDR3nt: TGTGCCAGCAGCAACATAAATCACTATGGCTACACCTTC

d_gene: .
v_gene: TRBV20-1
abundance: .
j_gene: TRBJ1-5
CDR3aa: CSARPSGAPNQPQHF
CDR3nt: TGCAGTGCTAGGCCATCAGGGGCACCCAATCAGCCCCAGCATTTT

d_gene: .
v_gene: TRBV7-2
abundance: .
j_gene: TRBJ2-7
CDR3aa: CASSHKGGYEQNF
CDR3nt: TGTGCCAGCAGCCATAAGGGCGGGTACGAGCAGAACTTC

d_gene: TRBD1
v_gene: TRBV29-1
abundance: few
j_gene: TRBJ2-1
CDR3aa: CSVTTWRKRRQGALYNEQFF
CDR3nt: TGCAGCGTCACTACCTGGCGGAAACGGAGACAGGGGGCCCTTTACAATGAGCAGTTCTTC

d_gene: .
v_gene: TRBV7-6
abundance: few
j_gene: TRBJ2-7
CDR3aa: CASSLGTPSAAYEQYF
CDR3nt: TGTGCCAGCAGCTTAGGAACGCCTAGCGCAGCCTACGAGCAGTACTTC

d_gene: .
v_gene: TRBV10-3
abundance: .
j_gene: TRBJ1-4
CDR3aa: CAISESTVSNEKLFF
CDR3nt: TGTGCCATCAGTGAGTCGACAGTATCTAATGAAAAACTGTTTTTT

d_gene: .
v_gene: TRBV12-3/TRBV12-4
abundance: few
j_gene: TRBJ1-4
CDR3aa: CASSLAGSGEKLFF
CDR3nt: TGTGCCAGCAGTTTAGCAGGGAGTGGGGAAAAACTGTTTTTT

d_gene: .
v_gene: TRBV5-1
abundance: few
j_gene: TRBJ1-4
CDR3aa: CASSSAEREKLFF
CDR3nt: TGCGCCAGCAGCTCGGCGGAGCGTGAAAAACTGTTTTTT

d_gene: TRBD1
v_gene: TRBV7-9
abundance: few
j_gene: TRBJ1-2
CDR3aa: CATPLAGQGDYGYTF
CDR3nt: TGTGCCACCCCACTGGCGGGACAGGGTGACTATGGCTACACCTTC

d_gene: .
v_gene: TRBV7-2
abundance: few
j_gene: TRBJ2-7
CDR3aa: CASSLALGSEGQYF
CDR3nt: TGTGCCAGCAGCTTAGCTTTAGGGTCAGAGGGGCAGTACTTC

d_gene: .
v_gene: TRBV29-1
abundance: .
j_gene: TRBJ1-2
CDR3aa: CSVRTDPYGYTF
CDR3nt: TGCAGCGTGAGGACAGACCCCTATGGCTACACCTTC

d_gene: .
v_gene: TRBV4-3
abundance: .
j_gene: TRBJ2-3
CDR3aa: CASSQEGRPTDTQYF
CDR3nt: TGCGCCAGCAGCCAAGAGGGGCGGCCCACAGATACGCAGTATTTT

d_gene: TRBD1
v_gene: TRBV6-6
abundance: .
j_gene: TRBJ2-2
CDR3aa: CASSYSGQGTGELFF
CDR3nt: TGTGCCAGCAGTTACTCTGGACAGGGGACCGGGGAGCTGTTTTTT

d_gene: TRBD2
v_gene: TRBV10-3
abundance: few
j_gene: TRBJ2-1
CDR3aa: CAISGGGSSYDYNEQFF
CDR3nt: TGTGCCATCAGTGGCGGGGGAAGCTCCTACGACTACAATGAGCAGTTCTTC

d_gene: .
v_gene: TRBV20-1
abundance: few
j_gene: TRBJ2-1
CDR3aa: CSARVVLSYNEQFF
CDR3nt: TGCAGTGCTAGAGTCGTACTCTCCTACAATGAGCAGTTCTTC

d_gene: .
v_gene: TRBV7-8
abundance: .
j_gene: TRBJ1-5
CDR3aa: CASRGPRTDQPQHF
CDR3nt: TGTGCCAGCCGGGGGCCACGGACCGATCAGCCCCAGCATTTT

d_gene: .
v_gene: TRBV15
abundance: few
j_gene: TRBJ2-1
CDR3aa: CATSRGPAKGLSYNEQFF
CDR3nt: TGTGCCACCAGCAGAGGACCGGCCAAGGGGCTCTCGTACAATGAGCAGTTCTTC

d_gene: .
v_gene: TRBV6-6
abundance: .
j_gene: TRBJ2-6
CDR3aa: CASSYLSSGANVLTF
CDR3nt: TGTGCCAGCAGTTACCTGAGCTCTGGGGCCAACGTCCTGACTTTC

d_gene: .
v_gene: TRBV15
abundance: .
j_gene: TRBJ2-7
CDR3aa: CATSRERDPREQYF
CDR3nt: TGTGCCACCAGCAGAGAACGGGACCCGAGGGAGCAGTACTTC

d_gene: TRBD1
v_gene: TRBV25-1
abundance: .
j_gene: TRBJ2-5
CDR3aa: CTSSEVRGFQETQYF
CDR3nt: TGTACCAGCAGTGAAGTCAGGGGGTTTCAAGAGACCCAGTACTTC